This T cell receptor beta chain was captured in a study of cytomegalovirus exposure and HLA in healthy donors. The study's findings and limits: Associated with cytomegalovirus, according to the listing, were 170 or so TCR beta chains.

As regards this clone: Its antigen is unknown.

Germline values: CDR1 SGHTA, CDR2 FQGNSA. V was shortened by 0 bases and J by 4 bases, with 10 bases between the two germline ends. CDR3 length equals 15 residues. TCRdb's copy holds only in-frame clones and misses some; the assay was immunoSEQ multiplex PCR. The table includes under 140,000 clones, about 92% detected once. The TCR comes from a woman between 18 and 29 years old in good health and CMV-seronegative. The sequenced sample was PBMCs. V and J are TRBV7-2 and TRBJ1-3; D remains ambiguous. The CDR3 loop is CASSLAPGSGNTIYF. The CDR3 nucleotides read TGTGCCAGCAGCTTAGCCCCAGGTTCCGGAAACACCATATATTTT.